The 15 T cell receptor beta chains in this list originate from one sample, sequenced in a study of PD-1 blockade in mismatch repair-deficient tumors. Libraries were prepared by immunoSEQ multiplex PCR; TCRdb keeps only in-frame clonotypes and omits some of them. The table has 55,000 to 85,000 clones, around 73% seen once. The input for sequencing was peripheral blood, taken 2 weeks after starting pembrolizumab. The receptors here all came from an adult with mismatch repair-deficient cancer.

The V and J genes are TRBV15 and TRBJ2-1; tentative D call: TRBD2 (6 bases). The CDR3 length is 15 residues. Germline CDR1 and CDR2: LNHNV and YYDKDF (reference sequence). The V end was cut by 0 bases, the J end by 4 bases, with 10 bases between. The CDR3 is CATSRDSGSYNEQFF. The CDR3 DNA is TGTGCCACCAGCAGAGATAGCGGTTCTTACAATGAGCAGTTCTTC.

The chain links TRBV28 to TRBJ2-1; 7 bases agree with TRBD2. V lost 7 bases, J lost 2 bases, and 14 bases stayed unmatched. The CDR3 is 17 amino acids. Germline assignment: CDR1 MDHEN and CDR2 SYDVKM. This CDR3 is CASTSGGGGPPYNEQFF. The CDR3 bases are TGTGCCAGCACCTCCGGTGGGGGAGGGCCACCCTACAATGAGCAGTTCTTC.

The V and J genes are TRBV18 and TRBJ1-1, with D unclear. The CDR3 is made up of 13 amino acids. The germline V gene encodes CDR1 KGHSH and CDR2 LQKENI. Trimming stripped 5 bases from V and 1 base from J, with 8 bases between. CDR3 bases: TGTGCCAGCTCAGTAACAAGGAACACTGAAGCTTTCTTT. Translating gives CASSVTRNTEAFF.

The table lists this clone with a few counts. The chain uses TRBV5-1 and TRBJ1-2, with 7 bases matching TRBD1. V was pared by 4 bases and J by 4 bases, with 7 bases of the junction left unmatched. This CDR3 is 14 amino acids long. Germline lookup yields CDR1 SGHRS and CDR2 YFSETQ. The CDR3 bases are TGCGCCAGCAGCCTGGGACAGCAAGGCTATGGCTACACCTTC. Amino acids: CASSLGQQGYGYTF.

Points on this clone: Other DNA sequences from this sample encode an identical CDR3 as well. The rearrangement joins TRBV7-3 to TRBJ1-1; a weak D match, TRBD1 (5 bases). Germline V CDR1 and CDR2: SGHTA, FQGTGA. Trimming stripped 2 bases from V and 1 base from J, with 11 bases between. The CDR3 sequence is 15 residues long. DNA for the CDR3: TGTGCCAGCAGCTTAGAAGGGGTCCCGAACACTGAAGCTTTCTTT. Residues: CASSLEGVPNTEAFF.

This clone was seen a few times. The gene calls are TRBV12-5 and TRBJ1-1; D gene ambiguous. The V and J ends lost 7 bases and 2 bases respectively, with 11 bases between them. There are 13 residues in the CDR3. The germline CDR1 and CDR2 sequences are LGHNT and FRNRAP. The chain's CDR3 is CASALEANTEAFF. CDR3 DNA: TGTGCTAGTGCCCTTGAGGCTAACACTGAAGCTTTCTTT.

The J gene is TRBJ1-2, the V gene TRBV5-1; D may be TRBD1 (5 bases). This CDR3 region has 13 residues. Germline CDR1 is SGHRS and CDR2 is YFSETQ. Deletions cut 7 bases from V and 2 bases from J, with 12 bases between. This CDR3 reads CASYDDRNYGYTF. As DNA, the CDR3 is TGCGCCAGCTACGATGACAGAAACTATGGCTACACCTTC.

Points on this clone: A junction end diverges from the germline sequence, so it may reflect a read error. The chain joins TRBV7-7 to TRBJ2-7; no definite D call. The germline V gene has CDR1 SSHAT and CDR2 FNYEAQ (reference sequence). The length of the CDR3 is 14 residues. The CDR3 sequence is CASSFPPRGYEQYF. DNA of the CDR3: TGTGCTAGCAGCTTCCCCCCGCGAGGCTACGAGCAGTACTTC.

V is TRBV7-9 and J is TRBJ2-1; D is uncertain. This CDR3 has 12 residues. CDR1 is SEHNR, CDR2 FQNEAQ, per germline (reference sequence). V was pared by 1 base and J by 7 bases, with 5 bases between. CDR3 sequence: CASSLGENEQFF. CDR3 coding DNA: TGTGCCAGCAGCTTAGGAGAGAATGAGCAGTTCTTC.

The chain couples TRBV5-8 to TRBJ2-5, with D perhaps given as TRBD1 or TRBD2 (6 bases each). V was cut by 4 bases and J by 2 bases, with 15 bases left in between. The CDR3 runs to 15 residues. Germline lookup yields CDR1 SGHTS and CDR2 YDEGEE. This chain's CDR3 is CASSRDTGRQETQYF. The CDR3 nucleotides are TGTGCCAGCAGCCGCGACACAGGGAGGCAAGAGACCCAGTACTTC.

This clone was seen a few times. The V gene is TRBV7-2, the J gene TRBJ2-5; no firm D call. CDR1 SGHTA and CDR2 FQGNSA come from the germline V gene. The V and J ends lost 2 bases and 4 bases respectively, with 11 bases between them. This CDR3 has 14 amino acids. CDR3 coding DNA: TGTGCCAGCAGCTTAAGTCTCGTCTCAGAGACCCAGTACTTC. Its protein is CASSLSLVSETQYF.

The V call is TRBV10-2, the J call TRBJ1-4; D perhaps matches TRBD1 (5 bases). Trimming took off 5 bases at V and 7 bases at J, with 14 bases between the two ends. Germline values: CDR1 WSHSY, CDR2 SAAADI. This CDR3 is 14 amino acids long. CDR3 coding DNA: TGCGCCAGCAGTCGCGACAGAAACAGTGAAAAACTGTTTTTT. It codes for CASSRDRNSEKLFF.

The chain recombines TRBV27 with TRBJ2-5; tentatively, D is TRBD2 (7 bases). Between the trimmed V and J ends, which lost 6 bases and 3 bases, there was a span of 20 bases. The CDR3 consists of 16 residues. Germline CDR1 reads MNHEY; CDR2 reads SMNVEV (reference sequence). CDR3 sequence reads: CASRLGAGVAEETQYF. Here the CDR3 DNA reads TGTGCCAGCAGACTGGGGGCGGGGGTTGCGGAAGAGACCCAGTACTTC.

The chain employs TRBV5-1 and TRBJ2-6; 7 nucleotides align to TRBD1. Germline CDR1 SGHRS, CDR2 YFSETQ. CDR3 size: 17 residues. J was trimmed by 0 bases and V by 0 bases; bases with no gene match: 3. For the CDR3, the DNA is TGCGCCAGCAGCTTGGCACAGGGGACCTCTGGGGCCAACGTCCTGACTTTC. Translation gives CASSLAQGTSGANVLTF.

V usage is TRBV5-1 and J usage is TRBJ1-5; D uncertain. This CDR3 spans 14 amino acids. Trimming cost V 2 bases and J 2 bases, with 8 bases left between them. Germline loops: CDR1 SGHRS, CDR2 YFSETQ. CDR3 bases: TGCGCCAGCAGCTTCGAGGGTGGCAATCAGCCCCAGCATTTT. It translates to CASSFEGGNQPQHF.